These T cell receptor beta chains were read from a single sample in a study of OX40 agonist ivuxolimab in advanced cancers. The data were produced by immunoSEQ multiplex PCR, yet TCRdb's version contains in-frame clones alone and is incomplete. The data contain over 60,000 clones, about 90% of them seen just once; the ten biggest clones take up 1.5% to 2%. The material was CD4+ or CD8+ T cells sorted from blood, obtained in a trial of the OX40 agonist ivuxolimab. The receptors derive from an adult with an advanced solid tumor such as melanoma, head and neck, liver or kidney cancer. The CDR3 runs from the conserved cysteine through the conserved F or W. Fields, in order: J gene, clone size, D gene, V gene, CDR3 DNA, CDR3 protein. D genes are given only for firm matches. Where a row states a size, it is once, few, many or the class of an expanded clone; other rows omit it.

j_gene: TRBJ1-4; abundance: NA; d_gene: NA; v_gene: TRBV7-9; CDR3nt: TGTGCCAGCAGCGTAGGGGAGAATGAAAAACTGTTTTTT; CDR3aa: CASSVGENEKLFF
j_gene: TRBJ1-1; abundance: NA; d_gene: TRBD1; v_gene: TRBV7-2; CDR3nt: TGTGCCAGCAGCCCGACAGGGCGGATGGAAGCTTTCTTT; CDR3aa: CASSPTGRMEAFF
j_gene: TRBJ1-4; abundance: NA; d_gene: NA; v_gene: TRBV4-2; CDR3nt: TGTGCCAGCAGCCAAGTCGAGGGTCTGGAAAAACTGTTTTTT; CDR3aa: CASSQVEGLEKLFF
j_gene: TRBJ1-4; abundance: NA; d_gene: NA; v_gene: TRBV28; CDR3nt: TGTGCCAGCAGTACAAGAGAACAGGGATGGAGTGAAAAACTGTTTTTT; CDR3aa: CASSTREQGWSEKLFF
j_gene: TRBJ2-2; abundance: NA; d_gene: TRBD2; v_gene: TRBV11-2; CDR3nt: TGTGCCAGCAGCTTAGACGGGGGGTACACCGGGGAGCTGTTTTTT; CDR3aa: CASSLDGGYTGELFF
j_gene: TRBJ2-1; abundance: once; d_gene: TRBD2; v_gene: TRBV7-3; CDR3nt: TGTGCCAGCAGCTTTGCGGGGGGGCCGGATGAGCAGTTCTTC; CDR3aa: CASSFAGGPDEQFF
j_gene: TRBJ2-5; abundance: once; d_gene: TRBD2; v_gene: TRBV5-1; CDR3nt: TGCGCCAGCAGCTTCTCTAGCGGGGTTCAAGAGACCCAGTACTTC; CDR3aa: CASSFSSGVQETQYF
j_gene: TRBJ1-4; abundance: NA; d_gene: NA; v_gene: TRBV19; CDR3nt: TGTGCCAGTGGAGCAGGGGTAACTAATGAAAAACTGTTTTTT; CDR3aa: CASGAGVTNEKLFF
j_gene: TRBJ2-7; abundance: once; d_gene: NA; v_gene: TRBV6-1; CDR3nt: TGTGCCAGCAGTGGGGTTGCGGTCAGGAGTACCGAGCAGTACTTC; CDR3aa: CASSGVAVRSTEQYF
j_gene: TRBJ1-1; abundance: NA; d_gene: NA; v_gene: TRBV28; CDR3nt: TGTGCCAGCAGTTTATGGGGAACGAACACTGAAGCTTTCTTT; CDR3aa: CASSLWGTNTEAFF
j_gene: TRBJ2-3; abundance: NA; d_gene: TRBD2; v_gene: TRBV5-1; CDR3nt: TGCGCCACTTCCCCGGAGACTAGCGGGGGAGGCACAGATACGCAGTATTTT; CDR3aa: CATSPETSGGGTDTQYF
j_gene: TRBJ2-5; abundance: NA; d_gene: TRBD1; v_gene: TRBV30; CDR3nt: TGTGCCTGGAGCCCCGGACAGGGCATACCCTTGTACCAAGAGACCCAGTACTTC; CDR3aa: CAWSPGQGIPLYQETQYF
j_gene: TRBJ1-2; abundance: few; d_gene: NA; v_gene: TRBV7-9; CDR3nt: TGTGCCAGCAGCCAAGTTTCAGGGGTCTATGGCTACACCTTC; CDR3aa: CASSQVSGVYGYTF
j_gene: TRBJ2-7; abundance: NA; d_gene: NA; v_gene: TRBV6-6; CDR3nt: TGTGCCAGCAGCCCTAACCCGGGTTACGAGCAGTACTTC; CDR3aa: CASSPNPGYEQYF
j_gene: TRBJ2-3; abundance: NA; d_gene: TRBD2; v_gene: TRBV28; CDR3nt: TGTGCCAGCAGCCCCTCGCGGACTAGCGGGAGCCCAGGAAGTGCAGATACGCAGTATTTT; CDR3aa: CASSPSRTSGSPGSADTQYF
j_gene: TRBJ1-6; abundance: NA; d_gene: NA; v_gene: TRBV28; CDR3nt: TGTGCCAGCACCTTTCCCGGAGGACATCAGGATTCACCCCTCCACTTT; CDR3aa: CASTFPGGHQDSPLHF
j_gene: TRBJ2-7; abundance: NA; d_gene: TRBD1; v_gene: TRBV30; CDR3nt: TGTGCCTGGAGGATACCGGACAGGTCCTACGAGCAGTACTTC; CDR3aa: CAWRIPDRSYEQYF
j_gene: TRBJ2-7; abundance: NA; d_gene: TRBD1; v_gene: TRBV5-6; CDR3nt: TGTGCCAGCAGCTCGGATAACGGGACAGGGGGCGACTACGAGCAGTACTTC; CDR3aa: CASSSDNGTGGDYEQYF
j_gene: TRBJ2-4; abundance: NA; d_gene: TRBD1; v_gene: TRBV5-1; CDR3nt: TGCGCCAGCAGCGTCGGACAGGGTGGGAAAAACATTCAGTACTTC; CDR3aa: CASSVGQGGKNIQYF
j_gene: TRBJ1-3; abundance: NA; d_gene: TRBD1; v_gene: TRBV4-2; CDR3nt: TGTGCCAGCACGTTGAGTCAGCGACAGGGCCCTGGAAACACCATATATTTT; CDR3aa: CASTLSQRQGPGNTIYF
j_gene: TRBJ2-4; abundance: NA; d_gene: TRBD1; v_gene: TRBV6-6; CDR3nt: TGTGCCAGCAGTCCGAGGACAGGGGACATTCAGTACTTC; CDR3aa: CASSPRTGDIQYF
j_gene: TRBJ1-2; abundance: once; d_gene: NA; v_gene: TRBV21-1; CDR3nt: TGTGCCAGCAGCAAAGAGGTCGAACAGGGCGCTGGCTACACCTTC; CDR3aa: CASSKEVEQGAGYTF
j_gene: TRBJ2-3; abundance: NA; d_gene: TRBD1; v_gene: TRBV6-6; CDR3nt: TGTGCCAGCAGCCACCGACAGGGGGCATTAGATACGCAGTATTTT; CDR3aa: CASSHRQGALDTQYF